This TCR beta chain is drawn from a study of molecular identifiers for immune sequencing clone quantification. Germline V CDR1 and CDR2: GTSNPN, SVGIG (reference sequence). Unmatched junction bases numbered 8, after V lost 7 bases and J lost 1 base. CDR3 length: 14 residues. It was with previously described methods and listed TCR primers that bulk TCR libraries were made. From the PCR reads, TCRdb called clonotypes with MiXCR, one entry per CDR3 protein. The sample has approximately 680,000 distinct CDR3 sequences, approximately 24% seen once; the top ten hold about 0.84%. The chain is built from TRBV30 and TRBJ2-3; 7 nucleotides match TRBD2. Sequencing used naive CD8+ T cells from blood, with Jurkat cell RNA spiked in. Subset in this sample: FACS-sorted CD8+CD4-CCR7+CD45RA+ naive T cells. The sequence derives from a human donor in good health. Some libraries in this study had Jurkat cell RNA spiked in. The CDR3 sequence: CASTSREGTDTQYF. CDR3 coding DNA: TGTGCCTCAACTAGCCGGGAGGGCACAGATACGCAGTATTTT.